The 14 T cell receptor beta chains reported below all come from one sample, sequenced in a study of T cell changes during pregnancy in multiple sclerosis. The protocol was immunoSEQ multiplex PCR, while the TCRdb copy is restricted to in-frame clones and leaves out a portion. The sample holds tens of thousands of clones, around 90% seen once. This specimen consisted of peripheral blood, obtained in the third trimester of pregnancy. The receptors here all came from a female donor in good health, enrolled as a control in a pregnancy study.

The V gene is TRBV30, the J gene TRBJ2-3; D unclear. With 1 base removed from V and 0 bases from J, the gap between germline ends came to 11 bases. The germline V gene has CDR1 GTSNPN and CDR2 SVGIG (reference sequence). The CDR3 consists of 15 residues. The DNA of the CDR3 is TGTGCCTGGAGTGGTAGCATCACTAGCACAGATACGCAGTATTTT. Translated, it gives CAWSGSITSTDTQYF.

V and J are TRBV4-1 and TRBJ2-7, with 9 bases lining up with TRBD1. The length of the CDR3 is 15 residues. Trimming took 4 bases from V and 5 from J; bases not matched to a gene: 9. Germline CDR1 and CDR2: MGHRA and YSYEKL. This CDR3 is CASSRPGDRAHEQYF. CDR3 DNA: TGCGCCAGCAGCCGCCCGGGGGACAGGGCCCACGAGCAGTACTTC.

The CDR3, as DNA: TGTGCCAGCAGTGAGGCGGGACAGGGGGACTCCTACGAGCAGTACTTC. This gives the protein CASSEAGQGDSYEQYF. The J gene is TRBJ2-7, the V gene TRBV2; 11 bases are a match to TRBD1. V lost 3 bases, J lost 0 bases, and 4 bases stayed unmatched. This CDR3 is built from 16 residues. Germline lookup yields CDR1 SNHLY and CDR2 FYNNEI.

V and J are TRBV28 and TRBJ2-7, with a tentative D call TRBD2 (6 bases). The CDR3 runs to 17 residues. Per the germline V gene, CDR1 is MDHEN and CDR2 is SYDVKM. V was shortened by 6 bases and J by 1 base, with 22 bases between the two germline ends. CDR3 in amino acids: CASSLRIGRGPSYEQYF. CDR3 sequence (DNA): TGTGCCAGCAGCCTGCGAATCGGGCGGGGACCTTCCTACGAGCAGTACTTC. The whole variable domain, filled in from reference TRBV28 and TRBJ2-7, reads DVKVTQSSRYLVKRTGEKVFLECVQDMDHENMFWYRQDPGLGLRLIYFSYDVKMKEKGDIPEGYSVSREKKERFSLILESASTNQTSMYLCASSLRIGRGPSYEQYFGPGTRLTVT.

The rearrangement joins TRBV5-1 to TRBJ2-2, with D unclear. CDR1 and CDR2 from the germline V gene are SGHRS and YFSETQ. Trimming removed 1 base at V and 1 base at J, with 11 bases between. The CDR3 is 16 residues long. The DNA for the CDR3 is TGCGCCAGCAGCTTGCCCGTGACTCAGAACACCGGGGAGCTGTTTTTT. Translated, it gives CASSLPVTQNTGELFF.

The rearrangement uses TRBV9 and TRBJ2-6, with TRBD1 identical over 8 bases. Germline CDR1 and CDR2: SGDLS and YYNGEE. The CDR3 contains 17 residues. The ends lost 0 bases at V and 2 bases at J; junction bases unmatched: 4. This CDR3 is CASSVADRAAGANVLTF. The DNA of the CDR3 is TGTGCCAGCAGCGTAGCGGACAGGGCAGCTGGGGCCAACGTCCTGACTTTC.

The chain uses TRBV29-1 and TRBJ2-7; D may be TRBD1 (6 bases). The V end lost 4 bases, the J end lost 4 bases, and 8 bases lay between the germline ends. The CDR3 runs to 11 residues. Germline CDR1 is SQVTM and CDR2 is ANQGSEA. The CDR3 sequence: CSVVGTYEQYF. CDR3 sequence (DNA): TGCAGCGTTGTAGGGACATACGAGCAGTACTTC.

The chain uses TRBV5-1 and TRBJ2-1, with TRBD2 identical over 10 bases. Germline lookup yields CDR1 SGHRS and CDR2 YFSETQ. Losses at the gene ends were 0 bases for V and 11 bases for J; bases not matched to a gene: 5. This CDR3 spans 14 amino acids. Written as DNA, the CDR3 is TGCGCCAGCAGCTTGGGGGATAGCGGGGGGAAGCAGTTCTTC. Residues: CASSLGDSGGKQFF. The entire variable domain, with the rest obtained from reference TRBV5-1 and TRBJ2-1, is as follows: KAGVTQTPRYLIKTRGQQVTLSCSPISGHRSVSWYQQTPGQGLQFLFEYFSETQRNKGNFPGRFSGRQFSNSRSEMNVSTLELGDSALYLCASSLGDSGGKQFFGPGTRLTVL.

As DNA, the CDR3 is TGCGCCAGCAGCGCGGGACTAGCGGAGGCCGGGGAGCTGTTTTTT. As protein: CASSAGLAEAGELFF. The chain recombines TRBV5-1 with TRBJ2-2; 11 nucleotides align to TRBD2. This CDR3 has 15 amino acids. Germline V gene sequence: CDR1 SGHRS, CDR2 YFSETQ. The V segment lost 4 bases and the J segment 6 bases; nucleotides outside the gene matches: 5.

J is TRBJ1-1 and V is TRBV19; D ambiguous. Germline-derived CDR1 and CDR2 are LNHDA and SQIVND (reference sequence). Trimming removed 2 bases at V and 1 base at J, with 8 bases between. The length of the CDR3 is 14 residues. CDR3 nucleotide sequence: TGTGCCAGTAGTATATCAGGTACGAACACTGAAGCTTTCTTT. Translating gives CASSISGTNTEAFF.

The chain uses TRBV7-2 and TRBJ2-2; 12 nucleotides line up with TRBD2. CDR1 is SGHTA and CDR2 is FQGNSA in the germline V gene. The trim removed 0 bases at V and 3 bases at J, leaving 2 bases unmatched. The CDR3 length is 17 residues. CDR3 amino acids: CASSLALAGGYTGELFF. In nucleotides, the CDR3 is TGTGCCAGCAGCTTAGCCCTAGCGGGAGGGTACACCGGGGAGCTGTTTTTT.

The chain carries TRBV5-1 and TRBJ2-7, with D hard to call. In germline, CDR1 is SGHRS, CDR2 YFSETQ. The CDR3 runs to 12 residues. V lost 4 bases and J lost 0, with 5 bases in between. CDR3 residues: CASSPSSYEQYF. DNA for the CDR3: TGCGCCAGCAGCCCTAGCTCCTACGAGCAGTACTTC.

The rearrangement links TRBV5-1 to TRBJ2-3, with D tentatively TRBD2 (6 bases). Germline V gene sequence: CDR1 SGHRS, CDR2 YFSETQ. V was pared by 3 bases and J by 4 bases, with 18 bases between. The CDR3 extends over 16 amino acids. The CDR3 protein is CASSSPAGKGPDTQYF. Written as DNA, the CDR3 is TGCGCCAGCAGCTCCCCGGCGGGAAAGGGGCCAGATACGCAGTATTTT.

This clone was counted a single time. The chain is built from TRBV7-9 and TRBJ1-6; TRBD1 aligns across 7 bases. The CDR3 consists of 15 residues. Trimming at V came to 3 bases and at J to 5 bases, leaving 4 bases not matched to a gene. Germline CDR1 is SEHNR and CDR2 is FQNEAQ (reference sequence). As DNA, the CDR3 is TGTGCCAGCAGCTTTCGACAGGGCGATAATTCACCCCTCCACTTT. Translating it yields CASSFRQGDNSPLHF.